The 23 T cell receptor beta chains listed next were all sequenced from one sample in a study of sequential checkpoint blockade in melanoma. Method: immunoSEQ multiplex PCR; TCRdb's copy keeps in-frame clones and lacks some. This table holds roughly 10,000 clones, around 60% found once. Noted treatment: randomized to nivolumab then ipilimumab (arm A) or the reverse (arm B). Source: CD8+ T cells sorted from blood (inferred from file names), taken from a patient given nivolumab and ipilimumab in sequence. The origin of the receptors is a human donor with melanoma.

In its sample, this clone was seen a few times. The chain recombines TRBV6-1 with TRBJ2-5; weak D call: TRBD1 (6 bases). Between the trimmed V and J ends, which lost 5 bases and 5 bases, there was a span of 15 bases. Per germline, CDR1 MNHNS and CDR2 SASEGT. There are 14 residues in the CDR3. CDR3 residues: CASSHRAQGETQYF. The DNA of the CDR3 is TGTGCCAGCAGTCACCGGGCGCAGGGGGAGACCCAGTACTTC.

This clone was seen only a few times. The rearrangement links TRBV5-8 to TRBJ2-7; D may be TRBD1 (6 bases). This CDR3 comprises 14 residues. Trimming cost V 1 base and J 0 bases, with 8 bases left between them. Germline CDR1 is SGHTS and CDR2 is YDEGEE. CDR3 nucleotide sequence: TGTGCCAGCAGCTTGACAGGGAACTCCTACGAGCAGTACTTC. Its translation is CASSLTGNSYEQYF. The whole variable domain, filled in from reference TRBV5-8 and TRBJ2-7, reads EAGVTQSPTHLIKTRGQQATLRCSPISGHTSVYWYQQALGLGLQFLLWYDEGEERNRGNFPPRFSGRQFPNYSSELNVNALELEDSALYLCASSLTGNSYEQYFGPGTRLTVT.

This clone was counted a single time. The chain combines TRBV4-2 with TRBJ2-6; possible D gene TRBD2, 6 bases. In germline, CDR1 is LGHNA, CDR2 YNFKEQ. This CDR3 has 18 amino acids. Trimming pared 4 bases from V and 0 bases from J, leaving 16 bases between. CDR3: CASSRSGGFISGANVLTF. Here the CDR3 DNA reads TGTGCCAGCAGCCGCAGTGGAGGGTTCATCTCTGGGGCCAACGTCCTGACTTTC.

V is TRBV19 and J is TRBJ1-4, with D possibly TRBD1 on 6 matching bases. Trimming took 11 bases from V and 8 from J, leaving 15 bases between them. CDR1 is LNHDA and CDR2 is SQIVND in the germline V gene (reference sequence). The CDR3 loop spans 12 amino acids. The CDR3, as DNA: TGTGCCGTCGGCGGGGGGACAGAAAAACTGTTTTTT. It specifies CAVGGGTEKLFF.

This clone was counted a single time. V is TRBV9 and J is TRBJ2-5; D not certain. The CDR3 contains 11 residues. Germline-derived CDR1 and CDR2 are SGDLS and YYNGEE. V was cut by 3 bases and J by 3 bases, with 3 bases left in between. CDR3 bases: TGTGCCAGCAGCGCAGAAGAGACCCAGTACTTC. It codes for CASSAEETQYF.

The DNA for the CDR3 is TGTGCCAGCAGCTTAGGTGGTCTAGCCGCCGGGGATGAGCAGTTCTTC. Translating it yields CASSLGGLAAGDEQFF. This chain connects TRBV7-6 to TRBJ2-1; TRBD2 is a possible D gene (5 bases). The CDR3 spans 16 residues. Trimming removed 1 base from V and 8 bases from J, with 18 bases in between. CDR1 and CDR2 from the germline V gene are SGHVS and FNYEAQ.

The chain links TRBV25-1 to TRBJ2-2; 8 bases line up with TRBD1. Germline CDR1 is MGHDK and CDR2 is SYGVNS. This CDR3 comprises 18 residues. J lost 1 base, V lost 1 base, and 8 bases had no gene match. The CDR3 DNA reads TGTGCCAGCAGTGAATTCCGAGGGGGGACAGGGAACACCGGGGAGCTGTTTTTT. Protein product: CASSEFRGGTGNTGELFF.

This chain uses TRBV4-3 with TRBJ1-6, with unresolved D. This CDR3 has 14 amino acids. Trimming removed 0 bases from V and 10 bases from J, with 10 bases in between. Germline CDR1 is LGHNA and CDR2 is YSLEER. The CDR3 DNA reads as TGCGCCAGCAGCCAAGAATTATTACAGTCACCCCTCCACTTT. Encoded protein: CASSQELLQSPLHF.

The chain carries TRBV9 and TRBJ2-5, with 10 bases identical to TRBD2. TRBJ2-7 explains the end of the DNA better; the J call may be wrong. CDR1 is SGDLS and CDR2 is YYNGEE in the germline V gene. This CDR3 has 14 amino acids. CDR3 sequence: CASSGTSGSYEQYF. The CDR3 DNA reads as TGTGCCAGCAGCGGGACTAGCGGCTCCTACGAGCAGTACTTC.

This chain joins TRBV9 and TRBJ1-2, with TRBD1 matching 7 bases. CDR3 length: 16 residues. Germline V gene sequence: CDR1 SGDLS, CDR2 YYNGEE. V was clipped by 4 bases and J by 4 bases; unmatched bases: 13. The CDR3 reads CASSLFDREVGYGYTF. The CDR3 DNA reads TGTGCCAGCAGCCTTTTTGACAGGGAAGTGGGCTATGGCTACACCTTC.

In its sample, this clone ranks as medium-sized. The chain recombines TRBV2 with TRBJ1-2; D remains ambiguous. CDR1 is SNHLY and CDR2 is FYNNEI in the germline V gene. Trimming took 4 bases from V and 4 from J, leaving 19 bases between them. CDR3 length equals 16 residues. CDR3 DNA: TGTGCCAGCAGTGCGGGAAGGGTCACCCCTCCCTATGGCTACACCTTC. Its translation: CASSAGRVTPPYGYTF.

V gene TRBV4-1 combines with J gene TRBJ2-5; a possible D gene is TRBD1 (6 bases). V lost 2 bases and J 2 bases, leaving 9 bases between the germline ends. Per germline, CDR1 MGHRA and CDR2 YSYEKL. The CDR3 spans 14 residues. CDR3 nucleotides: TGCGCCAGCAGCCAACTGGGACATCAAGAGACCCAGTACTTC. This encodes CASSQLGHQETQYF.

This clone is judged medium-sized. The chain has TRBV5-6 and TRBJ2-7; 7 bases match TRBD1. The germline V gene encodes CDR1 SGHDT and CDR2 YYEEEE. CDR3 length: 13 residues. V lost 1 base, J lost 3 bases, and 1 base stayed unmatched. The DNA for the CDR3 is TGTGCCAGCAGCTTGCCAGGGGGCTACGAGCAGTACTTC. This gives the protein CASSLPGGYEQYF. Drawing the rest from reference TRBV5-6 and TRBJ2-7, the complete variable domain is DAGVTQSPTHLIKTRGQQVTLRCSPKSGHDTVSWYQQALGQGPQFIFQYYEEEERQRGNFPDRFSGHQFPNYSSELNVNALLLGDSALYLCASSLPGGYEQYFGPGTRLTVT.

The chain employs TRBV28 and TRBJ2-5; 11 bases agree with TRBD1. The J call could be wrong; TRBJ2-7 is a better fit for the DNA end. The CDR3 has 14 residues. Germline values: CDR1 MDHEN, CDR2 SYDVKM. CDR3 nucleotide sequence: TGTGCCAGCAGTCCGGGACAGGGGGCCTACGAGCAGTACTTC. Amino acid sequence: CASSPGQGAYEQYF.

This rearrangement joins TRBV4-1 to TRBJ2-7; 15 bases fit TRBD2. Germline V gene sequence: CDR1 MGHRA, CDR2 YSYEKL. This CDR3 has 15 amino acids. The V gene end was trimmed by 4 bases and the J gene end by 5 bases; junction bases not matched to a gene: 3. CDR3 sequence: CASSPGTSGRNEQYF. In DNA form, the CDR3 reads TGCGCCAGCAGCCCCGGGACTAGCGGGAGGAACGAGCAGTACTTC.

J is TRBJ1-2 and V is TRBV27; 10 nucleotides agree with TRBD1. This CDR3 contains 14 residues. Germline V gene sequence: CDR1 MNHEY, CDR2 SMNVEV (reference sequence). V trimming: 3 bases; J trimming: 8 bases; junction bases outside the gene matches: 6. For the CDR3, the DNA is TGTGCCAGCAGTTTCGGGACAGGGGAAGGAGGCTACACCTTC. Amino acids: CASSFGTGEGGYTF.

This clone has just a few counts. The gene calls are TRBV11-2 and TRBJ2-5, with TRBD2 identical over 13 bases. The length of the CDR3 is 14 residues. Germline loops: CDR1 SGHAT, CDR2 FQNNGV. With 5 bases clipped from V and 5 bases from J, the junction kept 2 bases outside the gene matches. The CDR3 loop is CASSLTSGRETQYF. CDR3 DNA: TGTGCCAGCAGCCTGACTAGCGGGAGGGAGACCCAGTACTTC.

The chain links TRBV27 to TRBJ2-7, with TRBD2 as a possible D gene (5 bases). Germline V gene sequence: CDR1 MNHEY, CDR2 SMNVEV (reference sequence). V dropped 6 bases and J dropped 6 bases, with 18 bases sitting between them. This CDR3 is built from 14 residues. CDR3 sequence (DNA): TGTGCCAGCAGCTCCCGCTTGGAAGGGAGCGAGCAGTACTTC. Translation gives CASSSRLEGSEQYF.

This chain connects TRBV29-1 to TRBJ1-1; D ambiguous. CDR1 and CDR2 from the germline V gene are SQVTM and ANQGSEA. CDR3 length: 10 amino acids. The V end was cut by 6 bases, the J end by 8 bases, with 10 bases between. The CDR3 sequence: CSVVRLEAFF. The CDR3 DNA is TGCAGCGTCGTCCGTCTAGAAGCTTTCTTT.

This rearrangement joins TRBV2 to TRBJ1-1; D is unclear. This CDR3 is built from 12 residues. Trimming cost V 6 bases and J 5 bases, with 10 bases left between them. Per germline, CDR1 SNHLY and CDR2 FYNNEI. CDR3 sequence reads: CASRNGETEAFF. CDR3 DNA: TGTGCCAGCAGGAACGGGGAGACTGAAGCTTTCTTT.

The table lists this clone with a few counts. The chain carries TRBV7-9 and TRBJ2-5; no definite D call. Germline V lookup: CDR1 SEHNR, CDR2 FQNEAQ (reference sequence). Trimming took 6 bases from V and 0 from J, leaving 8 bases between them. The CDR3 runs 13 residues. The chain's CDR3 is CASRGRYQETQYF. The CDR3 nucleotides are TGTGCCAGCAGGGGCCGTTACCAAGAGACCCAGTACTTC.

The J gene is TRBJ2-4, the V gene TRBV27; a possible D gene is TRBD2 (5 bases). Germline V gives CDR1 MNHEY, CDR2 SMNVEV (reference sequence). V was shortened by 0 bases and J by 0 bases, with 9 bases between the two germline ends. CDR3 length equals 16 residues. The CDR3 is CASSLSIGLAKNIQYF. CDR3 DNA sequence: TGTGCCAGCAGTTTATCGATAGGACTAGCCAAAAACATTCAGTACTTC.

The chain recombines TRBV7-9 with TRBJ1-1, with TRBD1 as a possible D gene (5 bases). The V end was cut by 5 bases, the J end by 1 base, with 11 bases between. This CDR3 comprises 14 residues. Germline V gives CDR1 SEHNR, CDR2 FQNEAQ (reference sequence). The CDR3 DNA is TGTGCCAGCAGCCAAGCGGGGGGGAACACTGAAGCTTTCTTT. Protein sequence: CASSQAGGNTEAFF. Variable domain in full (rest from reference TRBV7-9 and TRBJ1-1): DTGVSQNPRHKITKRGQNVTFRCDPISEHNRLYWYRQTLGQGPEFLTYFQNEAQLEKSRLLSDRFSAERPKGSFSTLEIQRTEQGDSAMYLCASSQAGGNTEAFFGQGTRLTVV.